The 19 T cell receptor beta chains below come from one sample, sequenced in a study of cytomegalovirus exposure and HLA in healthy donors. Primers for the PCR totalled 60 Vbeta and 13 Jbeta. Generated by immunoSEQ multiplex PCR, the TCRdb table keeps only in-frame clones and is missing some. The table has 85,000 to 100,000 clones, about three quarters seen once. The sequenced sample consisted of PBMCs. The receptors stem from a human donor in good health.

The rearrangement links TRBV5-1 to TRBJ1-2; the match to TRBD1 covers 9 bases. The CDR3 totals 15 residues. Germline loops: CDR1 SGHRS, CDR2 YFSETQ. The V and J ends lost 0 bases and 4 bases, in that order; junction bases with no gene match: 4. The CDR3 nucleotides read TGCGCCAGCAGCTTGGTGGGACAGGGAGGCTATGGCTACACCTTC. It yields the protein CASSLVGQGGYGYTF.

CDR3 residues: CASSRRLAGLRTGELFF. As DNA, the CDR3 is TGCGCCAGCAGCAGACGACTAGCGGGGCTCCGGACCGGGGAGCTGTTTTTT. This rearrangement joins TRBV5-1 to TRBJ2-2; 11 nucleotides match TRBD2. Germline V lookup: CDR1 SGHRS, CDR2 YFSETQ. The CDR3 runs to 17 residues. J gave up 5 bases and V 4 bases, and 10 bases lay outside the gene matches.

This clone was observed a handful of times. The chain employs TRBV5-8 and TRBJ1-5; unclear D gene. This CDR3 is 13 amino acids long. With 5 bases removed from V and 7 bases from J, the gap between germline ends came to 13 bases. Looked up from germline, CDR1 is SGHTS and CDR2 is YDEGEE. The CDR3 region is CASRQSGLQPQHF. CDR3 nucleotides: TGTGCCAGCAGACAATCTGGCTTACAGCCCCAGCATTTT.

A single count supports this clone. V gene TRBV5-6 combines with J gene TRBJ2-7; TRBD2 is a possible D gene (6 bases). The CDR3 is 14 residues long. Trimming stripped 4 bases from V and 0 bases from J, with 11 bases between. Germline V gives CDR1 SGHDT, CDR2 YYEEEE. The CDR3 reads CASSPDYSSYEQYF. In nucleotides, the CDR3 is TGTGCCAGCAGCCCGGACTACTCCTCCTACGAGCAGTACTTC.

This clone was observed a few times. The gene calls are TRBV18 and TRBJ2-7; 10 nucleotides line up with TRBD1. CDR3 length equals 14 residues. V shed 4 bases, J shed 5 bases, and the junction held 5 bases outside the gene matches. Germline CDR1 KGHSH, CDR2 LQKENI. Here the CDR3 reads CASSRDRGHHEQYF. CDR3 nucleotide sequence: TGTGCCAGCTCACGCGACAGGGGGCATCACGAGCAGTACTTC. Complete variable domain (other parts from reference TRBV18 and TRBJ2-7): NAGVMQNPRHLVRRRGQEARLRCSPMKGHSHVYWYRQLPEEGLKFMVYLQKENIIDESGMPKERFSAEFPKEGPSILRIQQVVRGDSAAYFCASSRDRGHHEQYFGPGTRLTVT.

The chain links TRBV7-9 to TRBJ2-6, with D hard to call. Germline CDR1 and CDR2: SEHNR and FQNEAQ (reference sequence). The V end was cut by 0 bases, the J end by 17 bases, with 14 bases between. The CDR3 is made up of 13 amino acids. CDR3 nucleotide sequence: TGTGCCAGCAGCTTAGCGAGTGTGGGCGAATTGACTTTC. Its translation: CASSLASVGELTF.

As regards this clone: Sequence at one end of the junction differs from germline and may be a read error. V usage is TRBV2 and J usage is TRBJ2-4; TRBD2 might be the D (6 bases). CDR3 length: 13 amino acids. Germline V gene sequence: CDR1 SNHLY, CDR2 FYNNEI. The CDR3 is CASSEARAGRENF. For the CDR3, the DNA is TGTGCCAGCAGTGAAGCGCGGGCGGGGCGTGAGAACTTC.

This clone was picked up a small number of times. V usage is TRBV10-2 and J usage is TRBJ1-4; D perhaps matches TRBD1 (6 bases). The CDR3 is 15 amino acids. From germline, CDR1 is WSHSY and CDR2 SAAADI. The ends were cut back, 4 bases at V and 5 bases at J, with 14 bases in the middle. This CDR3 reads CASSGPGTLNEKLFF. CDR3 in DNA: TGCGCCAGCAGTGGGCCGGGGACATTGAATGAAAAACTGTTTTTT.

The CDR3 DNA is TGTGCCAGCAGTTACCGTGACAGGAACTATGGCTACACCTTC. It translates to CASSYRDRNYGYTF. The gene calls are TRBV6-6 and TRBJ1-2; a weak D match, TRBD1 (6 bases). Germline CDR1 and CDR2: MNHNY and SVGAGI (reference sequence). CDR3 length: 14 amino acids. Trimming removed 2 bases from V and 2 bases from J, with 9 bases in between.

This clone was seen once. This sequence joins TRBV2 and TRBJ2-1; a possible D gene is TRBD2 (6 bases). Germline loops: CDR1 SNHLY, CDR2 FYNNEI. The CDR3 totals 14 residues. V shed 4 bases and J shed 7 bases, with 14 bases lying between them. CDR3 region: CASSAAGSWNEQFF. The CDR3 nucleotides are TGTGCCAGCAGTGCGGCCGGGAGTTGGAATGAGCAGTTCTTC. Full variable domain (missing parts from reference TRBV2 and TRBJ2-1): EPEVTQTPSHQVTQMGQEVILRCVPISNHLYFYWYRQILGQKVEFLVSFYNNEISEKSEIFDDQFSVERPDGSNFTLKIRSTKLEDSAMYFCASSAAGSWNEQFFGPGTRLTVL.

This clone was counted only a few times. V gene TRBV28 combines with J gene TRBJ2-5, with D possibly TRBD1 on 5 matching bases. Gene TRBJ2-7 matches the end of the DNA better, so the J call may be wrong. CDR3 length: 11 residues. CDR1 MDHEN and CDR2 SYDVKM come from the germline V gene. CDR3 bases: TGTGCCAGCAGTGACAGTTACGAGCAGTACTTC. Protein: CASSDSYEQYF.

The gene calls are TRBV9 and TRBJ2-3, with 13 bases that match TRBD2. Trimming took 3 bases from V and 4 from J; bases not matched to a gene: 8. The germline V gene has CDR1 SGDLS and CDR2 YYNGEE. The CDR3 loop spans 17 amino acids. CDR3 bases: TGTGCCAGCAGCGCGAGACTAGCGGGGGGCCCCGCAGATACGCAGTATTTT. Protein: CASSARLAGGPADTQYF.

V usage is TRBV7-7 and J usage is TRBJ2-7, with D possibly TRBD2 on 6 matching bases. Trimming pared 3 bases from V and 6 bases from J, leaving 12 bases between. The germline V gene encodes CDR1 SSHAT and CDR2 FNYEAQ (reference sequence). This CDR3 comprises 13 residues. The CDR3 region is CASSLGEVSEQYF. The CDR3 region has the DNA TGTGCCAGCAGCTTGGGGGAGGTTAGCGAGCAGTACTTC.

This clone was recorded once. The V gene is TRBV29-1, the J gene TRBJ2-1; 12 nucleotides line up with TRBD2. J was trimmed by 3 bases and V by 6 bases; bases with no gene match: 6. The CDR3 runs to 15 residues. Germline V gives CDR1 SQVTM, CDR2 ANQGSEA. The CDR3 spells CSVVLAGGLYNEQFF. CDR3 bases: TGCAGCGTCGTACTAGCGGGGGGACTCTACAATGAGCAGTTCTTC.

V is TRBV15 and J is TRBJ1-5; TRBD1 agrees at 7 bases. The CDR3 sequence is 14 residues long. CDR1 and CDR2 (germline): LNHNV, YYDKDF (reference sequence). Trimming took 6 bases from V and 3 from J; bases not matched to a gene: 5. The CDR3 DNA sequence: TGTGCCACCAGGAAGGGACAGATCAATCAGCCCCAGCATTTT. Protein: CATRKGQINQPQHF.

The chain joins TRBV10-1 to TRBJ2-1, with 11 bases aligning to TRBD1. Germline CDR1 WNHNN, CDR2 SYGVQD (reference sequence). Trimming removed 7 bases from V and 6 bases from J; junction bases left unmatched: 5. This CDR3 region has 14 residues. This chain's CDR3 is CASKRDRGSNEQFF. CDR3 DNA sequence: TGCGCCAGCAAGCGGGACAGGGGGTCCAATGAGCAGTTCTTC.

J is TRBJ1-4 and V is TRBV4-3; D possibly corresponds to TRBD1 (5 bases). Trimming left V 1 base short and J 5 bases short, with 20 bases between. This CDR3 is 18 amino acids long. The germline V gene has CDR1 LGHNA and CDR2 YSLEER. CDR3 DNA sequence: TGCGCCAGCAGCCAAGTTGCCCATATCCAGGGATGGAATGAAAAACTGTTTTTT. Translation: CASSQVAHIQGWNEKLFF.

This clone was observed a few times. The same CDR3 is also encoded by other DNA sequences in this sample. V is TRBV6-6 and J is TRBJ2-3; D unresolved. Trimming cost V 2 bases and J 5 bases, with 11 bases left between them. There are 14 residues in the CDR3. Germline CDR1 MNHNY, CDR2 SVGAGI (reference sequence). CDR3 bases: TGTGCCAGCAGTTACGCAAGCCGAGGAGATACGCAGTATTTT. This gives the protein CASSYASRGDTQYF.

The chain couples TRBV5-4 to TRBJ1-2, with D perhaps matching TRBD1 (5 bases). The V gene's germline CDR1 is SGHNT and CDR2 YYREEE (reference sequence). The CDR3 covers 15 residues. V dropped 2 bases and J dropped 2 bases, with 13 bases sitting between them. CDR3 sequence (DNA): TGTGCCAGCAGCTTTCTGTACGACAGCAACTATGGCTACACCTTC. Its protein is CASSFLYDSNYGYTF.